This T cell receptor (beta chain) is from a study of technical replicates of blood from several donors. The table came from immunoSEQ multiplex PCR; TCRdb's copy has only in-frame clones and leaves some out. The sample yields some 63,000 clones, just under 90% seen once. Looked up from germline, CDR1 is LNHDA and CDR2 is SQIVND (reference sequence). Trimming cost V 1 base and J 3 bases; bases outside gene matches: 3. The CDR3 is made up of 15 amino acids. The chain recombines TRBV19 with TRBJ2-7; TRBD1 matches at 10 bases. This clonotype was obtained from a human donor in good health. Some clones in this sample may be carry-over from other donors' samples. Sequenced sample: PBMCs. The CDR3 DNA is TGTGCCAGTAGTATAGGACAGGGGGCGGTCTACGAGCAGTACTTC. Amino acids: CASSIGQGAVYEQYF.